These 10 T cell receptor beta chains were all obtained from the same sample, sequenced in a study of blood T cell repertoires in COVID-19. Repertoires were generated with immunoSEQ multiplex PCR, while TCRdb's copy carries only in-frame clones and drops some. The table records about 100,000 clones, roughly nine tenths of them present only once. The sample comprised peripheral blood. The receptors were sampled from a man aged 45 to 65 with active COVID-19.

This clone was seen more than once but under ten times. The genes are TRBV6-1 and TRBJ1-3, with D unresolved. Trimming stripped 2 bases from V and 0 bases from J, with 11 bases between. Germline loops: CDR1 MNHNS, CDR2 SASEGT. The CDR3 is 16 residues long. CDR3 DNA: TGTGCCAGCAGTGAATCCTGGGCCCTCTCTGGAAACACCATATATTTT. As protein: CASSESWALSGNTIYF.

J is TRBJ2-5 and V is TRBV19; tentatively, D is TRBD1 (6 bases). V lost 9 bases and J 5 bases, leaving 22 bases between the germline ends. This CDR3 has 15 amino acids. Germline V gene sequence: CDR1 LNHDA, CDR2 SQIVND (reference sequence). The DNA of the CDR3 is TGTGCCAGCTCCGGGACACCAACCCCGGGGGAGACCCAGTACTTC. It is translated as CASSGTPTPGETQYF.

The sample holds a few counts of this clone. The rearrangement uses TRBV15 and TRBJ2-7; D is undetermined. This CDR3 is 17 amino acids long. Germline assignment: CDR1 LNHNV and CDR2 YYDKDF (reference sequence). Trimming pared 3 bases from V and 3 bases from J, leaving 21 bases between. The CDR3 coding sequence is TGTGCCACCAGCAGGAACCCCCAACCGTCAGGTAACTACGAGCAGTACTTC. Amino acid sequence: CATSRNPQPSGNYEQYF. Full variable domain (remainder filled in from reference TRBV15 and TRBJ2-7): DAMVIQNPRYQVTQFGKPVTLSCSQTLNHNVMYWYQQKSSQAPKLLFHYYDKDFNNEADTPDNFQSRRPNTSFCFLDIRSPGLGDTAMYLCATSRNPQPSGNYEQYFGPGTRLTVT.

This chain uses TRBV18 with TRBJ2-1; 7 bases are shared with TRBD2. Germline values: CDR1 KGHSH, CDR2 LQKENI. This CDR3 contains 14 residues. V lost 2 bases to trimming and J lost 4 bases; unmatched junction nucleotides: 2. CDR3 sequence: CASSPGGGYNEQFF. The CDR3 DNA sequence: TGTGCCAGCTCACCAGGGGGGGGGTACAATGAGCAGTTCTTC.

V is TRBV7-2 and J is TRBJ1-1; 7 bases line up with TRBD1. Losses at the gene ends were 3 bases for V and 4 bases for J; bases not matched to a gene: 11. This CDR3 has 16 amino acids. Germline CDR1 is SGHTA and CDR2 is FQGNSA. CDR3 region: CASSFPPNRGVTEAFF. CDR3 nucleotides: TGTGCCAGCAGCTTTCCGCCTAACAGGGGCGTCACTGAAGCTTTCTTT.

The chain joins TRBV27 to TRBJ2-3, with D perhaps matching TRBD2 (5 bases). The germline V gene has CDR1 MNHEY and CDR2 SMNVEV (reference sequence). V lost 2 bases and J lost 6, with 12 bases in between. The CDR3 sequence is 14 residues long. CDR3 in DNA: TGTGCCAGCAGTTTACCGTCCCGAGGGGATACGCAGTATTTT. Translating gives CASSLPSRGDTQYF.

The chain has TRBV7-2 and TRBJ1-5; tentatively, D is TRBD1 (6 bases). Trimming left V 2 bases short and J 6 bases short, with 11 bases between. Germline-derived CDR1 and CDR2 are SGHTA and FQGNSA. The CDR3 is 14 residues long. CDR3 sequence (DNA): TGTGCCAGCAGCTTAACGGGGGGGCCTCAGCCCCAGCATTTT. Translation: CASSLTGGPQPQHF.

This clone was recorded once. The chain has TRBV19 and TRBJ1-5; 7 bases are shared with TRBD1. CDR1 LNHDA and CDR2 SQIVND come from the germline V gene (reference sequence). V was clipped by 6 bases and J by 0 bases; unmatched bases: 11. This CDR3 is built from 17 residues. CDR3 nucleotides: TGTGCCAGTAGAATGACAGGGTGGGGATATAGCAATCAGCCCCAGCATTTT. Translating it yields CASRMTGWGYSNQPQHF.

This sequence joins TRBV2 and TRBJ1-2; D remains unclear. V lost 7 bases, J lost 4 bases, and 16 bases lay in between. From germline, CDR1 is SNHLY and CDR2 FYNNEI. The CDR3 spans 14 residues. CDR3 sequence (DNA): TGTGCCAGCAAAGACACTTTCCTCTCCTATGGCTACACCTTC. This encodes CASKDTFLSYGYTF.

This clone appeared once. This chain uses TRBV5-1 with TRBJ2-1; 12 nucleotides agree with TRBD2. Germline assignment: CDR1 SGHRS and CDR2 YFSETQ. Germline trimming cut 5 bases from V and 8 bases from J; bases unmatched to any gene: 5. This CDR3 contains 14 residues. The CDR3, as DNA: TGCGCCAGCAGAAGGACTAGCGGGGCCGATGAGCAGTTCTTC. It encodes CASRRTSGADEQFF.